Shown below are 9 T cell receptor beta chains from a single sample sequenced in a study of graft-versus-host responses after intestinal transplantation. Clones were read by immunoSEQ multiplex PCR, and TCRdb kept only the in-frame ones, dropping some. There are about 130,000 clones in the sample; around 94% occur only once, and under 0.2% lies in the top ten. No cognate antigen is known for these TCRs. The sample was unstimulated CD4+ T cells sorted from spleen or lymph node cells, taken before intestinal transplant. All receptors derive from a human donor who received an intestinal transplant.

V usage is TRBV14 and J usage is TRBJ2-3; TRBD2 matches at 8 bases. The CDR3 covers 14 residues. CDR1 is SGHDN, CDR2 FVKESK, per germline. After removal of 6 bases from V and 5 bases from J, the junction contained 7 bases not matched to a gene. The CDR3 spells CASSRRGAIDTQYF. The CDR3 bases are TGTGCCAGCAGTCGGCGGGGGGCTATAGATACGCAGTATTTT. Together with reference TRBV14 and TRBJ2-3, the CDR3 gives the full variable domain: EAGVTQFPSHSVIEKGQTVTLRCDPISGHDNLYWYRRVMGKEIKFLLHFVKESKQDESGMPNNRFLAERTGGTYSTLKVQPAELEDSGVYFCASSRRGAIDTQYFGPGTRLTVL.

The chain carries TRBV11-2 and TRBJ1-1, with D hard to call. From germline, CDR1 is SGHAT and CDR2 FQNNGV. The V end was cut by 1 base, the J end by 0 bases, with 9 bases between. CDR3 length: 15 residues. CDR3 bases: TGTGCCAGCAGCTTAGCGCCAGGCCTGAACACTGAAGCTTTCTTT. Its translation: CASSLAPGLNTEAFF.

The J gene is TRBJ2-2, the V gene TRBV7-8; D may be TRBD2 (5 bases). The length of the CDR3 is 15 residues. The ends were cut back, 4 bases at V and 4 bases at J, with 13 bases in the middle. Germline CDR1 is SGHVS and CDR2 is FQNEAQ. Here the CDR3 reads CASSSDGLGTGELFF. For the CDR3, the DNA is TGTGCCAGCAGCTCAGATGGACTCGGCACCGGGGAGCTGTTTTTT.

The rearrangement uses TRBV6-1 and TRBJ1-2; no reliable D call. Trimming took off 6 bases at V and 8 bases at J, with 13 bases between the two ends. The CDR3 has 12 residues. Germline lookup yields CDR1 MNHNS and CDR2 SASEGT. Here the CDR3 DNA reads TGTGCCAGCAGGACCCCGGGGAGCGGCTACACCTTC. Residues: CASRTPGSGYTF.

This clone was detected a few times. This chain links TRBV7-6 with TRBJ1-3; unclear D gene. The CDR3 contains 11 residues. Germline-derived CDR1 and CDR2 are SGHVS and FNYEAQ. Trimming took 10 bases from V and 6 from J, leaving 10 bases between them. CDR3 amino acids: CAIWDENTIYF. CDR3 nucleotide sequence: TGTGCCATTTGGGATGAAAACACCATATATTTT. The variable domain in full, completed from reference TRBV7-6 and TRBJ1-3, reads GAGVSQSPRYKVTKRGQDVALRCDPISGHVSLYWYRQALGQGPEFLTYFNYEAQQDKSGLPNDRFSAERPEGSISTLTIQRTEQRDSAMYRCAIWDENTIYFGEGSWLTVV.

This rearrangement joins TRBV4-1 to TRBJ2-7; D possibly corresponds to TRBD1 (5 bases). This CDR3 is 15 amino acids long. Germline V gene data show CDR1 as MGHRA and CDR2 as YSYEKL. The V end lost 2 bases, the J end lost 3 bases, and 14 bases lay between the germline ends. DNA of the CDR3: TGCGCCAGCAGCCAACACCAACAGGAGTACTACGAGCAGTACTTC. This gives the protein CASSQHQQEYYEQYF.

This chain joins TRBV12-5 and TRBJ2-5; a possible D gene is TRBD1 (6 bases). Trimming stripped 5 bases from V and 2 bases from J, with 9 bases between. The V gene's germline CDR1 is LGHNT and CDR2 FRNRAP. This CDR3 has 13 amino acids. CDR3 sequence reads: CASGRDTQETQYF. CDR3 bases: TGTGCTAGTGGTCGGGACACTCAAGAGACCCAGTACTTC.

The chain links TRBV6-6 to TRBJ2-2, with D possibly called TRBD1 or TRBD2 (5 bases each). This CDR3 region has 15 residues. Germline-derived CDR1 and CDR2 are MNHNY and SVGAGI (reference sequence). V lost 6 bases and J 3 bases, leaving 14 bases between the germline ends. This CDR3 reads CASRNSGAYTGELFF. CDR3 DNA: TGTGCCAGCAGAAATTCCGGGGCCTACACCGGGGAGCTGTTTTTT.

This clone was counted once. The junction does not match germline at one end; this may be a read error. DNA of the CDR3: TGTGCCAGCTCCTGCGCACGGGACTTC. It encodes CASSCARDF. The chain uses TRBV6-1 and TRBJ2-5, with unresolved D. The CDR3 consists of 9 residues. Germline CDR1 and CDR2: MNHNS and SASEGT.